A single sample gave rise to the 19 T cell receptor beta chains below, sequenced in a study of shared clonotypes between healthy human individuals. Sequenced by immunoSEQ multiplex PCR; TCRdb stores in-frame clones only, minus some. The sample consists of just over 95,000 clones, under 80% of them appearing once. Sequenced sample: memory CD8+ T cells sorted from blood. Subset given: CD45RO+ cells pooled with CCR7-negative TemRA cells. The receptors come from a man aged 25-45 years in good health.

This CDR3 is CASSIGLAGVWDELWEQFF. In DNA, the CDR3 is TGTGCCAGTAGTATCGGTCTAGCGGGAGTGTGGGACGAACTTTGGGAGCAGTTCTTC. The V and J genes are TRBV19 and TRBJ2-1, with TRBD2 matching 10 bases. The length of the CDR3 is 19 residues. V lost 3 bases to trimming and J lost 10 bases; unmatched junction nucleotides: 21. From germline, CDR1 is LNHDA and CDR2 SQIVND (reference sequence).

The chain uses TRBV7-2 and TRBJ2-1; 8 bases agree with TRBD2. This CDR3 has 17 amino acids. The germline V gene encodes CDR1 SGHTA and CDR2 FQGNSA. V dropped 1 base and J dropped 2; count of bases not matched to a gene: 7. The CDR3 sequence is CASSLDSGGFTYNEQFF. The CDR3 coding sequence is TGTGCCAGCAGCTTAGACTCGGGAGGGTTTACCTACAATGAGCAGTTCTTC.

The genes are TRBV6-6 and TRBJ2-7; 9 bases line up with TRBD1. The CDR3 loop spans 14 amino acids. Germline V gives CDR1 MNHNY, CDR2 SVGAGI (reference sequence). Losses at the gene ends were 5 bases for V and 1 base for J; bases not matched to a gene: 3. The CDR3 DNA is TGTGCCAGCAGTGACGGGACAGGGTCCTACGAGCAGTACTTC. It translates to CASSDGTGSYEQYF.

The sample holds one count of this clone. This chain links TRBV5-1 with TRBJ2-3; tentative D call: TRBD1 (7 bases). Germline CDR1 is SGHRS and CDR2 is YFSETQ. V was pared by 3 bases and J by 3 bases, with 11 bases between. This CDR3 contains 14 residues. CDR3: CASSSGGRTDTQYF. CDR3 coding DNA: TGCGCCAGCAGCTCAGGGGGGAGGACAGATACGCAGTATTTT. Variable domain in full (rest from reference TRBV5-1 and TRBJ2-3): KAGVTQTPRYLIKTRGQQVTLSCSPISGHRSVSWYQQTPGQGLQFLFEYFSETQRNKGNFPGRFSGRQFSNSRSEMNVSTLELGDSALYLCASSSGGRTDTQYFGPGTRLTVL.

CDR3 sequence reads: CASSQLSHEETQYF. For the CDR3, the DNA is TGTGCCAGCTCCCAGTTATCTCACGAAGAGACCCAGTACTTC. The chain uses TRBV18 and TRBJ2-5; no reliable D call. From germline, CDR1 is KGHSH and CDR2 LQKENI. The length of the CDR3 is 14 residues. Deletions cut 6 bases from V and 3 bases from J, with 14 bases between.

This clone was recorded a few times. The V gene is TRBV29-1, the J gene TRBJ2-1; perhaps TRBD2 as D (6 bases). V was clipped by 4 bases and J by 1 base, with 8 bases between them. The germline gives CDR1 SQVTM, CDR2 ANQGSEA. The CDR3 length is 13 residues. The CDR3 sequence: CSVGDSSYNEQFF. CDR3 DNA sequence: TGCAGCGTTGGGGACTCGTCCTACAATGAGCAGTTCTTC.

The chain has TRBV4-3 and TRBJ1-1, with D hard to call. The V gene lost 0 bases and the J gene lost 0 bases, with 8 bases spanning the gap. This CDR3 contains 15 residues. Germline lookup yields CDR1 LGHNA and CDR2 YSLEER. The chain's CDR3 is CASSQDPALNTEAFF. DNA of the CDR3: TGCGCCAGCAGCCAAGATCCAGCCTTGAACACTGAAGCTTTCTTT.

The chain joins TRBV10-3 to TRBJ2-7; TRBD2 matches at 11 bases. This CDR3 spans 14 amino acids. After removal of 10 bases from V and 3 bases from J, the junction contained 8 bases not matched to a gene. Germline CDR1 ENHRY, CDR2 SYGVKD. CDR3 nucleotide sequence: TGTGCCACCGGGGGACTAGCGGACCTCTACGAGCAGTACTTC. Amino acid sequence: CATGGLADLYEQYF.

The chain couples TRBV28 to TRBJ2-7; D not certain. The CDR3 has 16 amino acids. Germline CDR1 and CDR2: MDHEN and SYDVKM. Deletions cut 4 bases from V and 2 bases from J, with 18 bases between. CDR3 sequence reads: CASSSQTLIRAYEQYF. CDR3 DNA sequence: TGTGCCAGCAGTTCCCAAACCTTAATACGAGCCTACGAGCAGTACTTC.

The chain is built from TRBV27 and TRBJ2-2, with D uncertain. V dropped 1 base and J dropped 5 bases, with 8 bases sitting between them. Germline CDR1 MNHEY, CDR2 SMNVEV (reference sequence). This CDR3 comprises 14 residues. CDR3 bases: TGTGCCAGCAGTTTATTATCTACAACCGGGGAGCTGTTTTTT. Protein product: CASSLLSTTGELFF.

As DNA, the CDR3 is TGCGCCAGCAGGTCAGGGGGCTCGGAGACCCAGTACTTC. Residues: CASRSGGSETQYF. The chain links TRBV5-1 to TRBJ2-5; 8 bases align to TRBD1. Germline-derived CDR1 and CDR2 are SGHRS and YFSETQ. The V gene end was trimmed by 5 bases and the J gene end by 5 bases; junction bases not matched to a gene: 5. The CDR3 consists of 13 residues.

The chain carries TRBV19 and TRBJ2-7; 12 nucleotides agree with TRBD2. J lost 3 bases, V lost 5 bases, and 23 bases had no gene match. CDR1 is LNHDA, CDR2 SQIVND, per germline (reference sequence). This CDR3 spans 21 amino acids. The CDR3 reads CASSPPILLLAGGTIVYEQYF. CDR3 in DNA: TGTGCCAGTAGTCCCCCAATTCTGCTTCTAGCGGGAGGGACTATTGTCTACGAGCAGTACTTC.

This chain connects TRBV2 to TRBJ2-7, with TRBD1 matching over 8 bases. Trimming at V came to 4 bases and at J to 4 bases, leaving 18 bases not matched to a gene. The CDR3 extends over 18 amino acids. Germline values: CDR1 SNHLY, CDR2 FYNNEI. CDR3 region: CASSGDRAGGASFYEQYF. CDR3 DNA sequence: TGTGCCAGCAGTGGGGACCGAGCAGGGGGCGCTTCATTTTACGAGCAGTACTTC.

The chain is built from TRBV10-3 and TRBJ2-7; a possible D gene is TRBD1 (6 bases). Germline-derived CDR1 and CDR2 are ENHRY and SYGVKD. V was cut by 11 bases and J by 2 bases, with 13 bases left in between. The CDR3 runs 12 residues. CDR3 protein: CASRGVAYEQYF. CDR3 DNA: TGTGCCTCCAGGGGAGTAGCCTACGAGCAGTACTTC.

The chain uses TRBV5-1 and TRBJ2-2, with 8 nucleotides matching TRBD1. J gave up 5 bases and V 0 bases, and 6 bases lay outside the gene matches. CDR1 and CDR2 (germline): SGHRS, YFSETQ. The length of the CDR3 is 16 residues. The CDR3 region is CASSLAAGGRTGELFF. CDR3 coding DNA: TGCGCCAGCAGCTTGGCGGCAGGGGGCCGTACCGGGGAGCTGTTTTTT.

J is TRBJ2-7 and V is TRBV5-1; 11 nucleotides agree with TRBD2. Trimming at V came to 5 bases and at J to 3 bases, leaving 4 bases not matched to a gene. CDR1 is SGHRS, CDR2 YFSETQ, per germline. This CDR3 has 14 amino acids. This CDR3 reads CASRPTSGNYEQYF. In DNA form, the CDR3 reads TGCGCCAGCAGACCGACTAGCGGGAACTACGAGCAGTACTTC. Supplemented by reference TRBV5-1 and TRBJ2-7, the full variable domain reads KAGVTQTPRYLIKTRGQQVTLSCSPISGHRSVSWYQQTPGQGLQFLFEYFSETQRNKGNFPGRFSGRQFSNSRSEMNVSTLELGDSALYLCASRPTSGNYEQYFGPGTRLTVT.

The genes are TRBV5-1 and TRBJ1-1; D might be TRBD1 (5 bases). V shed 0 bases and J shed 2 bases, with 14 bases lying between them. This CDR3 has 16 amino acids. Per the germline V gene, CDR1 is SGHRS and CDR2 is YFSETQ. The CDR3 protein is CASSLGRGAVNTEAFF. As DNA, the CDR3 is TGCGCCAGCAGCTTGGGGCGAGGGGCAGTAAACACTGAAGCTTTCTTT.

This clone was recorded once. The gene calls are TRBV6-1 and TRBJ2-3; no firm D call. The ends were cut back, 2 bases at V and 5 bases at J, with 5 bases in the middle. CDR1 is MNHNS and CDR2 is SASEGT in the germline V gene. The CDR3 is 12 amino acids. The CDR3 protein is CASSEHGDTQYF. In nucleotides, the CDR3 is TGTGCCAGCAGTGAACATGGAGATACGCAGTATTTT.

This sequence joins TRBV2 and TRBJ2-1, with D unclear. CDR3 length: 10 residues. V lost 4 bases and J lost 8, with 3 bases in between. Germline loops: CDR1 SNHLY, CDR2 FYNNEI. This chain's CDR3 is CASSVHEQFF. The CDR3 nucleotides read TGTGCCAGCAGTGTGCATGAGCAGTTCTTC.